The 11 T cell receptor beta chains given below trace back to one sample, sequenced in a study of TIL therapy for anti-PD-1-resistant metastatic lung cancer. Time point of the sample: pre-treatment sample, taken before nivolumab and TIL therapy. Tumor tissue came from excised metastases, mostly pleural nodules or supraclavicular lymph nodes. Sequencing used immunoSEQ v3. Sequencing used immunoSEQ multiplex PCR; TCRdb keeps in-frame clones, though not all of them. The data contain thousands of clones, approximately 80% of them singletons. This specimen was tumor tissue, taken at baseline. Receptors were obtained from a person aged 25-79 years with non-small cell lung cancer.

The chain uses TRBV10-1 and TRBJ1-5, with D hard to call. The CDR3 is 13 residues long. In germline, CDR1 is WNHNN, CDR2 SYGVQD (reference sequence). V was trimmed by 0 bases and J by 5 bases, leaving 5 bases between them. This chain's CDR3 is CASSESGYQPQHF. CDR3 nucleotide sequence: TGCGCCAGCAGTGAGTCAGGATATCAGCCCCAGCATTTT.

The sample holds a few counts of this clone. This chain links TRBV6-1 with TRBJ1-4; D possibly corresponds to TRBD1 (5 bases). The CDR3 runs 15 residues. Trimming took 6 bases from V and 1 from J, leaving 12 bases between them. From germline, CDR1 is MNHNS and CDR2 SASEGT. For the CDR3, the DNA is TGTGCCAGCAGCCCCGCGGGGGGAACTAATGAAAAACTGTTTTTT. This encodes CASSPAGGTNEKLFF.

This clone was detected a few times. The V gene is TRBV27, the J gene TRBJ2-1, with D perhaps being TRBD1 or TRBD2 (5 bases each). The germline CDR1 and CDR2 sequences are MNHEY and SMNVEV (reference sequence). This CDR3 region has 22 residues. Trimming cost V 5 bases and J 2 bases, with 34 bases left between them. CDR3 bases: TGTGCCAGCAGTACCCCAATCCCGGCACAGGAGCAGGGACCACGGACCTACAATGAGCAGTTCTTC. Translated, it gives CASSTPIPAQEQGPRTYNEQFF.

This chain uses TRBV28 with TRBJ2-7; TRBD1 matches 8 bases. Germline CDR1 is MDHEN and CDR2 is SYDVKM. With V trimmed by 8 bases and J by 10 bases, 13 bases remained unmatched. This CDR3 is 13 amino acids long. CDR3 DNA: TGTGCCAGCGGTGAGAGCAAGGGACAGGTTCAGTACTTC. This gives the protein CASGESKGQVQYF. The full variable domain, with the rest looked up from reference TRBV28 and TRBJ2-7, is DVKVTQSSRYLVKRTGEKVFLECVQDMDHENMFWYRQDPGLGLRLIYFSYDVKMKEKGDIPEGYSVSREKKERFSLILESASTNQTSMYLCASGESKGQVQYFGPGTRLTVT.

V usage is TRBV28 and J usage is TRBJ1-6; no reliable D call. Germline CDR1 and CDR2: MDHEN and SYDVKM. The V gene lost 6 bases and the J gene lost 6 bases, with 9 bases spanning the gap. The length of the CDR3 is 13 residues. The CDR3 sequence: CASRGPANSPLHF. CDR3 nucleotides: TGTGCCAGCAGAGGGCCGGCTAATTCACCCCTCCACTTT.

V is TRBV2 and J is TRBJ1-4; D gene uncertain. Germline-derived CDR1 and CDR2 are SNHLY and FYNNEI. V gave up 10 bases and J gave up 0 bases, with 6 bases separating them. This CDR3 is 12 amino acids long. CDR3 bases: TGTGCCACCGGCTCAACTAATGAAAAACTGTTTTTT. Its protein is CATGSTNEKLFF. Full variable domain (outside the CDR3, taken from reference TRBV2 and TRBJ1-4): EPEVTQTPSHQVTQMGQEVILRCVPISNHLYFYWYRQILGQKVEFLVSFYNNEISEKSEIFDDQFSVERPDGSNFTLKIRSTKLEDSAMYFCATGSTNEKLFFGSGTQLSVL.

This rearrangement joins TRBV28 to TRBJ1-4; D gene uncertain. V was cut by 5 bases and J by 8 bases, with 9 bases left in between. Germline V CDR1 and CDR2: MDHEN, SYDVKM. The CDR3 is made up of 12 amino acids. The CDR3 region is CASSRTTEKLFF. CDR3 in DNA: TGTGCCAGCAGTCGAACGACAGAAAAACTGTTTTTT.

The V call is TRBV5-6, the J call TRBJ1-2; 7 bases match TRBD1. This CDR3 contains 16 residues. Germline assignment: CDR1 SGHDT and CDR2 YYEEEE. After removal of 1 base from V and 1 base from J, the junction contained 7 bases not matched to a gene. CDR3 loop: CASSLLPQGVNYGYTF. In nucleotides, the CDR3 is TGTGCCAGCAGCTTGTTGCCTCAGGGGGTTAACTATGGCTACACCTTC.

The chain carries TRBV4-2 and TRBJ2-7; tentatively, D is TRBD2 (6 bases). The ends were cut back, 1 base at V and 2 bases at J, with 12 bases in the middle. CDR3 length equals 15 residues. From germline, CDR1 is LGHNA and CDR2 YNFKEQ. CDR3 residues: CASSQALGRTYEQYF. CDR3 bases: TGTGCCAGCAGCCAAGCCTTGGGGAGGACCTACGAGCAGTACTTC.

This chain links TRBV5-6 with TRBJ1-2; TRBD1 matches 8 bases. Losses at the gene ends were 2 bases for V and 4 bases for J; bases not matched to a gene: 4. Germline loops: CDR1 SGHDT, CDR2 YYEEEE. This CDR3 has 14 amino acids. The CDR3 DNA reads TGTGCCAGCAGCTTCAGGGGGCGGTTCTATGGCTACACCTTC. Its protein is CASSFRGRFYGYTF.

DNA of the CDR3: TGTGCCAGCAGTTCAGCTATGGATCAGGGCACAGATACGCAGTATTTT. Amino acid sequence: CASSSAMDQGTDTQYF. The V gene is TRBV28, the J gene TRBJ2-3, with D unresolved. The V and J ends lost 4 bases and 1 base respectively, with 15 bases between them. The CDR3 runs to 16 residues. From germline, CDR1 is MDHEN and CDR2 SYDVKM.